Sequencing of this T cell receptor (beta chain) was carried out in a study of vaccination effects on CD4 cells after COVID-19. Sequencing in the ViraFEST assay came after antigen-specific CD4+ T cells had been expanded with viral peptide pools, which were used to stimulate PBMC. The culture ran for about eleven days before CD4+ T cells were isolated. Nucleocapsid antibodies were negative in the vaccine recipients, who had never had SARS-CoV-2 infection. Every well housed two million PBMC, which grew in culture alongside about 10 IU/ml IL-2 and roughly 10 ug/ml peptides. The repertoire was sequenced with immunoSEQ multiplex PCR; TCRdb's copy has only in-frame clones and lacks some. Of roughly 35,000 clones listed, around 73% are singletons. CDR3 length: 13 amino acids. J gave up 6 bases and V 5 bases, and 4 bases lay outside the gene matches. CDR1 and CDR2 (germline): LNHDA, SQIVND (reference sequence).

Note on this clone: Its specificity is unknown.

This receptor was obtained from a human donor who received a COVID-19 vaccine. This chain joins TRBV19 and TRBJ2-4; TRBD1 matches 7 bases. Sequenced material: CD4+ T cells from PBMCs cultured with HCoV-OC43 spike peptides, taken before COVID-19 vaccination. Regarding subset: HCoV-OC43 spike overlapping peptide pool stimulation. The CDR3 DNA reads TGTGCCAGTAGTCGTACAGGGGCAAACATTCAGTACTTC. Translated: CASSRTGANIQYF.